The source of this T cell receptor beta chain is a study of Graves' ophthalmopathy and Graves' hyperthyroidism. The study's findings and limits: An 81.08% specificity and roughly 90% sensitivity were achieved by a 13-signature model that separated ophthalmopathy from stable hyperthyroidism. The authors also found most expanded thyroid clonotypes above 0.001 frequency in blood.

Amplification from RNA transcripts yielded the TCR beta CDR3 regions. First-round RT-PCR employed HTBI primers, with a second-round multiplex PCR after it. Each CDR3 protein gets one entry after TCRdb re-called the multiplex PCR reads with MiXCR. The sample yields some 380,000 distinct CDR3 sequences, 15% seen once. Stable hyperthyroidism meant no ophthalmopathy within 18 months of follow-up. The diagnosis was founded upon clinical symptoms, serum thyroxine, TRAb, thyroid ultrasound and orbital computed tomography. Many counts were recorded for this clonotype. Its antigen is not identified. The ends lost 6 bases at V and 4 bases at J; junction bases unmatched: 5. Looked up from germline, CDR1 is SNHLY and CDR2 is FYNNEI. The CDR3 runs 13 residues.

The sequence came from a woman in her late teens or twenties with stable Graves' hyperthyroidism. The chain has TRBV2 and TRBJ2-7; TRBD1 matches 8 bases. Source material: peripheral blood. CDR3 region: CASSVGQGYEQYF. The CDR3 DNA follows: TGTGCCAGCAGCGTAGGACAGGGTTACGAGCAGTACTTC.